One and the same sample provided the 22 T cell receptor beta chains below, sequenced in a study of beta chain features in type 1 diabetes. These receptors are not linked to any known antigen. cDNA synthesis used the whole RNA isolate, giving expressed TCRB sequences. Clones were read by immunoSEQ multiplex PCR, and TCRdb kept only the in-frame ones, dropping some. This table has 200,000 to 300,000 clones, 20% appearing once. Notes on the study in general: TCRB CDR3s from Type 1 diabetes patients were moderately but significantly shorter in all four CD4+ subsets.

The sample comprised naive CD4+ T cells from blood. These receptors originate from a woman between 35 and 50 years old with type 1 diabetes.

The chain joins TRBV30 to TRBJ1-3, with 8 bases identical to TRBD1. The germline gives CDR1 GTSNPN, CDR2 SVGIG (reference sequence). The CDR3 has 11 residues. V dropped 4 bases and J dropped 8; count of bases not matched to a gene: 1. The CDR3 spells CAWNRGDTIYF. The CDR3 DNA sequence: TGTGCCTGGAACAGGGGGGACACCATATATTTT.

The chain links TRBV2 to TRBJ1-5, with 12 nucleotides matching TRBD1. The CDR3 is made up of 17 amino acids. The V gene end was trimmed by 6 bases and the J gene end by 6 bases; junction bases not matched to a gene: 12. Germline V CDR1 and CDR2: SNHLY, FYNNEI. The CDR3 protein is CASSRDRGPNIGQPQHF. As DNA, the CDR3 is TGTGCCAGCAGCCGGGACAGGGGGCCGAATATCGGTCAGCCCCAGCATTTT.

This clone was picked up a small number of times. The chain uses TRBV19 and TRBJ1-5, with a possible D match to TRBD1 (5 bases). This CDR3 comprises 16 residues. Per germline, CDR1 LNHDA and CDR2 SQIVND (reference sequence). The V end lost 0 bases, the J end lost 2 bases, and 11 bases lay between the germline ends. Written as DNA, the CDR3 is TGTGCCAGTAGTATAGAGGGGCAGGGCGGCAATCAGCCCCAGCATTTT. Residues: CASSIEGQGGNQPQHF.

The chain links TRBV9 to TRBJ2-3, with 9 bases identical to TRBD1. This CDR3 region has 16 residues. With V trimmed by 0 bases and J by 6 bases, 8 bases remained unmatched. Germline V gives CDR1 SGDLS, CDR2 YYNGEE. CDR3 protein: CASSVAMGQGWDTQYF. In DNA, the CDR3 is TGTGCCAGCAGCGTAGCCATGGGACAGGGATGGGATACGCAGTATTTT.

CDR3 bases: TGTGCCAGCAGTTACGGCGTCCCTTCTAGGGGGGAGCTGTTTTTT. Protein product: CASSYGVPSRGELFF. This rearrangement joins TRBV28 to TRBJ2-2; D gene uncertain. Per germline, CDR1 MDHEN and CDR2 SYDVKM. Trimming cost V 4 bases and J 8 bases, with 17 bases left between them. The CDR3 is made up of 15 amino acids.

The V gene is TRBV10-3, the J gene TRBJ2-1; maybe TRBD1 (5 bases). Looked up from germline, CDR1 is ENHRY and CDR2 is SYGVKD. This CDR3 is built from 13 residues. V was clipped by 1 base and J by 8 bases, with 9 bases between them. The CDR3 reads CAISEFTGYEQFF. The DNA of the CDR3 is TGTGCCATCAGTGAGTTTACAGGTTATGAGCAGTTCTTC.

The chain joins TRBV28 to TRBJ1-5, with D unclear. This CDR3 contains 12 residues. Germline V CDR1 and CDR2: MDHEN, SYDVKM. V shed 8 bases and J shed 3 bases, with 8 bases lying between them. This CDR3 reads CASRSVNQPQHF. The CDR3 DNA reads TGTGCCAGCCGGAGCGTCAATCAGCCCCAGCATTTT.

This clone showed up just once. This chain connects TRBV5-1 to TRBJ2-7; tentatively, D is TRBD2 (5 bases). V gave up 0 bases and J gave up 6 bases, with 13 bases separating them. This CDR3 contains 14 residues. Germline lookup yields CDR1 SGHRS and CDR2 YFSETQ. This chain's CDR3 is CASSLVALAVEQYF. The CDR3, as DNA: TGCGCCAGCAGCTTGGTCGCTCTAGCAGTCGAGCAGTACTTC.

This clone was observed a handful of times. This chain links TRBV10-3 with TRBJ2-5; 9 bases map to TRBD1. CDR3 length: 14 amino acids. Germline V gives CDR1 ENHRY, CDR2 SYGVKD. J was trimmed by 4 bases and V by 8 bases; bases with no gene match: 8. The CDR3 sequence is CAICPGQGRETQYF. The CDR3 DNA is TGTGCCATCTGTCCGGGACAGGGTCGAGAGACCCAGTACTTC.

This clone was seen a handful of times. CDR3 residues: CSVGTSVSTDTQYF. CDR3 bases: TGCAGCGTCGGGACTAGCGTTAGCACAGATACGCAGTATTTT. The chain is built from TRBV29-1 and TRBJ2-3; 10 bases are a match to TRBD2. The CDR3 length is 14 residues. The trim removed 6 bases at V and 0 bases at J, leaving 3 bases unmatched. The germline gives CDR1 SQVTM, CDR2 ANQGSEA.

This chain joins TRBV9 and TRBJ2-5; D is perhaps TRBD2 (6 bases). CDR3 size: 15 residues. Trimming stripped 4 bases from V and 5 bases from J, with 18 bases between. The germline V gene encodes CDR1 SGDLS and CDR2 YYNGEE. The CDR3 sequence: CASSSGGTSGETQYF. In DNA, the CDR3 is TGTGCCAGCAGCTCAGGAGGGACCTCCGGGGAGACCCAGTACTTC.

This rearrangement joins TRBV7-9 to TRBJ2-7; TRBD2 might be the D (6 bases). Germline V gene sequence: CDR1 SEHNR, CDR2 FQNEAQ (reference sequence). Trimming took off 5 bases at V and 3 bases at J, with 11 bases between the two ends. CDR3 length: 13 residues. This CDR3 reads CASSRDSYYEQYF. The CDR3 coding sequence is TGTGCCAGCAGCCGGGACTCCTACTACGAGCAGTACTTC.

The genes are TRBV6-6 and TRBJ1-5; no clear D. The germline V gene encodes CDR1 MNHNY and CDR2 SVGAGI (reference sequence). Trimming stripped 4 bases from V and 3 bases from J, with 10 bases between. This CDR3 spans 14 amino acids. The CDR3: CASSWPGFNQPQHF. In DNA, the CDR3 is TGTGCCAGCAGTTGGCCCGGGTTCAATCAGCCCCAGCATTTT.

This clone has a handful of counts. The chain is built from TRBV4-1 and TRBJ2-5; 9 nucleotides match TRBD2. The CDR3 is made up of 14 amino acids. Germline V CDR1 and CDR2: MGHRA, YSYEKL. With 5 bases clipped from V and 3 bases from J, the junction kept 4 bases outside the gene matches. For the CDR3, the DNA is TGCGCCAGCAGCGAGTTAGCGGGAGAAGAGACCCAGTACTTC. Encoded protein: CASSELAGEETQYF.

This clone was picked up a small number of times. The rearrangement links TRBV20-1 to TRBJ1-2; no clear D. The CDR3 covers 11 residues. The V and J ends lost 2 bases and 3 bases respectively, with 4 bases between them. Germline CDR1 DFQATT, CDR2 SNEGSKA (reference sequence). As DNA, the CDR3 is TGCAGTGCTAGACGGGACTATGGCTACACCTTC. Translating it yields CSARRDYGYTF.

The chain recombines TRBV28 with TRBJ2-1; weak D call: TRBD2 (5 bases). V was shortened by 8 bases and J by 8 bases, with 13 bases between the two germline ends. The germline CDR1 and CDR2 sequences are MDHEN and SYDVKM. The CDR3 loop spans 12 amino acids. CDR3 nucleotide sequence: TGTGCCAGCCGGACTCCTGCATATGAGCAGTTCTTC. Translation gives CASRTPAYEQFF.

This clone was found a few times. The chain has TRBV27 and TRBJ1-1, with D perhaps matching TRBD1 (5 bases). CDR1 is MNHEY, CDR2 SMNVEV, per germline (reference sequence). The CDR3 consists of 13 residues. Trimming took 5 bases from V and 5 from J, leaving 12 bases between them. This CDR3 reads CASSPLGATEAFF. The CDR3 coding sequence is TGTGCCAGCAGTCCCCTAGGGGCGACTGAAGCTTTCTTT.

The CDR3: CASSPQQGVEQYF. CDR3 DNA: TGCGCCAGCAGCCCCCAACAGGGAGTGGAACAGTACTTC. The chain is built from TRBV4-1 and TRBJ2-7; D is possibly TRBD1 (6 bases). The CDR3 consists of 13 residues. The ends were cut back, 4 bases at V and 10 bases at J, with 17 bases in the middle. Germline CDR1 is MGHRA and CDR2 is YSYEKL.

The chain joins TRBV6-5 to TRBJ1-1; weak D call: TRBD1 (5 bases). Germline assignment: CDR1 MNHEY and CDR2 SVGAGI. V lost 5 bases and J lost 0, with 13 bases in between. The CDR3 spans 15 residues. CDR3 DNA: TGTGCCAGCAGTAGCGTCGACAGCATGAACACTGAAGCTTTCTTT. Its protein product is CASSSVDSMNTEAFF.

This clone was seen a handful of times. For the CDR3, the DNA is TGTGCCAGCAGTTCCTCAGCGGGAAATATGCCCTACGAGCAGTACTTC. This codes for CASSSSAGNMPYEQYF. The chain is built from TRBV28 and TRBJ2-7, with TRBD2 matching 7 bases. The CDR3 consists of 16 residues. CDR1 and CDR2 (germline): MDHEN, SYDVKM. V dropped 4 bases and J dropped 2; count of bases not matched to a gene: 11.

This clone occurred a few times. The genes are TRBV7-9 and TRBJ1-1; D call uncertain. The CDR3 consists of 14 residues. Trimming removed 2 bases at V and 1 base at J, with 8 bases between. CDR1 SEHNR and CDR2 FQNEAQ come from the germline V gene (reference sequence). CDR3 loop: CASSLNRANTEAFF. Here the CDR3 DNA reads TGTGCCAGCAGCTTAAACAGAGCGAACACTGAAGCTTTCTTT. Together with reference TRBV7-9 and TRBJ1-1, the CDR3 gives the full variable domain: DTGVSQNPRHKITKRGQNVTFRCDPISEHNRLYWYRQTLGQGPEFLTYFQNEAQLEKSRLLSDRFSAERPKGSFSTLEIQRTEQGDSAMYLCASSLNRANTEAFFGQGTRLTVV.

The table lists this clone with a few counts. The V gene is TRBV18, the J gene TRBJ2-7, with D unresolved. The ends were cut back, 0 bases at V and 5 bases at J, with 8 bases in the middle. Germline V gives CDR1 KGHSH, CDR2 LQKENI. The CDR3 has 13 amino acids. The CDR3 is CASSPPGTDEQYF. CDR3 coding DNA: TGTGCCAGCTCACCACCCGGTACCGACGAGCAGTACTTC.